Presented here are 32 T cell receptor beta chains from one specimen sequenced in a study of T-cell memory formation after mild COVID-19. TCRdb used MiXCR to reprocess the 5' RACE reads, holding one entry per CDR3 protein. Among under 400,000 distinct CDR3 sequences listed, under 25% were seen once. Sequenced material: PBMCs or a T cell subset sorted from them (not recorded which). These receptors were taken from an adult woman who had mild COVID-19 (a few samples of this study predate the infection). Cell type and time point are not known.

V and J are TRBV7-8 and TRBJ1-1; D is undetermined. This CDR3 has 11 amino acids. Per germline, CDR1 SGHVS and CDR2 FQNEAQ. The germline V and J ends were trimmed by 10 bases and 2 bases, with 8 bases remaining between them. The DNA of the CDR3 is TGTGCCACCTTAGAAAACACTGAAGCTTTCTTT. This translates into CATLENTEAFF. Together with reference TRBV7-8 and TRBJ1-1, the CDR3 gives the full variable domain: GAGVSQSPRYKVAKRGQDVALRCDPISGHVSLFWYQQALGQGPEFLTYFQNEAQLDKSGLPSDRFFAERPEGSVSTLKIQRTQQEDSAVYLCATLENTEAFFGQGTRLTVV.

The rearrangement joins TRBV19 to TRBJ2-7; D remains unclear. Germline-derived CDR1 and CDR2 are LNHDA and SQIVND (reference sequence). This CDR3 has 13 residues. V lost 3 bases and J lost 7, with 13 bases in between. CDR3 in DNA: TGTGCCAGTAGTATTACTCGTCCGTGGGAGCAGTACTTC. Translated, it gives CASSITRPWEQYF.

CDR3 residues: CASRKQGTESDTQYF. In DNA form, the CDR3 reads TGTGCCAGCAGAAAACAGGGGACAGAGTCAGATACGCAGTATTTT. V gene TRBV6-1 combines with J gene TRBJ2-3, with 7 bases matching TRBD1. The V gene's germline CDR1 is MNHNS and CDR2 SASEGT. J lost 4 bases, V lost 6 bases, and 10 bases had no gene match. The CDR3 length is 15 residues.

Concerning this clonotype itself: With a much larger clone just one base away, this may be a read error. Lacking the conserved final phenylalanine or tryptophan, this CDR3 likely reflects a read error. The chain uses TRBV27 and TRBJ2-1, with TRBD2 matching over 12 bases. CDR1 and CDR2 (germline): MNHEY, SMNVEV (reference sequence). The V and J ends lost 6 bases and 6 bases, in that order; junction bases with no gene match: 3. The CDR3 spans 14 residues. The CDR3 DNA follows: TGTGCCAGCAGAGGACTAGCGGGGACCAATGAGCAGTTCTTA. Translating it yields CASRGLAGTNEQFL.

V usage is TRBV6-2 or TRBV6-3 and J usage is TRBJ1-2; possible D gene TRBD1, 5 bases. The CDR3 is made up of 14 amino acids. V was trimmed by 2 bases and J by 4 bases, leaving 11 bases between them. Germline-derived CDR1 and CDR2 are MNHEY and SVGEGT. The CDR3 protein is CASSYRQGGYGYTF. The CDR3 nucleotides are TGTGCCAGCAGTTACCGGCAGGGAGGCTATGGCTACACCTTC.

V gene TRBV6-5 combines with J gene TRBJ2-7; D may correspond to TRBD1 or TRBD2 (5 bases each). Trimming pared 2 bases from V and 5 bases from J, leaving 22 bases between. The CDR3 sequence is 17 residues long. The germline gives CDR1 MNHEY, CDR2 SVGAGI. CDR3 bases: TGTGCCAGCAGTTACCTTCGGCCCGGGACGGGGAGCCACGAGCAGTACTTC. It specifies CASSYLRPGTGSHEQYF.

This chain uses TRBV20-1 with TRBJ1-1; D might be TRBD1 (6 bases). There are 16 residues in the CDR3. Trimming removed 3 bases at V and 6 bases at J, with 23 bases between. Germline CDR1 reads DFQATT; CDR2 reads SNEGSKA (reference sequence). CDR3 in DNA: TGCAGTGCTAGTAGGCCCCTTTTACAGGGAGTCCCTGAAGCTTTCTTT. It translates to CSASRPLLQGVPEAFF.

The rearrangement links TRBV5-1 to TRBJ2-1; D gene unclear. Germline V CDR1 and CDR2: SGHRS, YFSETQ. This CDR3 is 15 amino acids long. V was clipped by 1 base and J by 3 bases, with 11 bases between them. This CDR3 is CASSLYGQDYNEQFF. In nucleotides, the CDR3 is TGCGCCAGCAGCTTGTACGGGCAGGACTACAATGAGCAGTTCTTC. Full variable domain (missing parts from reference TRBV5-1 and TRBJ2-1): KAGVTQTPRYLIKTRGQQVTLSCSPISGHRSVSWYQQTPGQGLQFLFEYFSETQRNKGNFPGRFSGRQFSNSRSEMNVSTLELGDSALYLCASSLYGQDYNEQFFGPGTRLTVL.

Written as DNA, the CDR3 is TGTGCCAGCAGACCTGACAGGGACTATGGCTACACCTTC. Protein sequence: CASRPDRDYGYTF. J is TRBJ1-2 and V is TRBV7-2, with 7 positions matching TRBD1. Germline V gives CDR1 SGHTA, CDR2 FQGNSA. Trimming removed 6 bases from V and 3 bases from J; junction bases left unmatched: 4. The CDR3 covers 13 residues.

J is TRBJ2-1 and V is TRBV7-8, with D possibly TRBD1 on 6 matching bases. The CDR3 consists of 14 residues. Germline-derived CDR1 and CDR2 are SGHVS and FQNEAQ. Deletions cut 2 bases from V and 7 bases from J, with 12 bases between. The CDR3 DNA is TGTGCCAGCAGCTTATACAGGGTGGTAAATGAGCAGTTCTTC. Translated, it gives CASSLYRVVNEQFF. Full variable domain (rest looked up from reference TRBV7-8 and TRBJ2-1): GAGVSQSPRYKVAKRGQDVALRCDPISGHVSLFWYQQALGQGPEFLTYFQNEAQLDKSGLPSDRFFAERPEGSVSTLKIQRTQQEDSAVYLCASSLYRVVNEQFFGPGTRLTVL.

The genes are TRBV5-1 and TRBJ2-1; unclear D gene. The CDR3 is made up of 16 amino acids. CDR1 and CDR2 (germline): SGHRS, YFSETQ. Trimming took 1 base from V and 0 from J, leaving 11 bases between them. CDR3 DNA: TGCGCCAGCAGCTTGTTTGGGTCGAGCTCCTACAATGAGCAGTTCTTC. It translates to CASSLFGSSSYNEQFF.

This clonotype was seen repeatedly, ten times or more. The rearrangement joins TRBV12-3 or TRBV12-4 to TRBJ2-7, with TRBD1 identical over 8 bases. The CDR3 covers 13 residues. The trim removed 9 bases at V and 4 bases at J, leaving 8 bases unmatched. CDR3 DNA: TGTGCCAGTACAGGGGGGACTTCGTACGAGCAGTACTTC. Its translation: CASTGGTSYEQYF.

The CDR3 spells CSASKGQKDGYTF. DNA for the CDR3: TGCAGTGCTTCCAAGGGACAGAAGGATGGCTACACCTTC. This sequence joins TRBV20-1 and TRBJ1-2; 7 bases agree with TRBD1. The ends lost 5 bases at V and 6 bases at J; junction bases unmatched: 9. Germline V gene data show CDR1 as DFQATT and CDR2 as SNEGSKA (reference sequence). The CDR3 length is 13 residues.

The chain uses TRBV12-3 or TRBV12-4 and TRBJ2-1; 7 bases are shared with TRBD2. V lost 8 bases to trimming and J lost 4 bases; unmatched junction nucleotides: 5. The CDR3 totals 13 residues. CDR3 protein: CASGREIYNEQFF. CDR3 nucleotides: TGTGCCAGCGGGCGGGAGATATACAATGAGCAGTTCTTC.

This sequence joins TRBV6-1 and TRBJ1-6; D is possibly TRBD1 (6 bases). The CDR3 covers 18 residues. The V end was cut by 6 bases, the J end by 8 bases, with 26 bases between. Germline V gene lookup returns CDR1 MNHNS and CDR2 SASEGT. CDR3 amino acids: CASSEHRGTPIDYSPLHF. In DNA, the CDR3 is TGTGCCAGCAGCGAGCATCGAGGGACACCAATAGATTATTCACCCCTCCACTTT.

A few counts support this clonotype. This chain links TRBV4-3 with TRBJ2-7; 9 bases map to TRBD1. Germline CDR1 reads LGHNA; CDR2 reads YSLEER. V shed 0 bases, J shed 6 bases, and the junction held 12 bases outside the gene matches. The CDR3 consists of 17 residues. The CDR3 DNA reads as TGCGCCAGCAGCCAAGAAAGTATAGGGACAGGGATCCTCGAGCAGTACTTC. It yields the protein CASSQESIGTGILEQYF.

V usage is TRBV19 and J usage is TRBJ2-7; 9 bases are a match to TRBD1. With 6 bases clipped from V and 2 bases from J, the junction kept 5 bases outside the gene matches. The CDR3 totals 14 residues. Per germline, CDR1 LNHDA and CDR2 SQIVND (reference sequence). The CDR3 region has the DNA TGTGCCAGTAGGTGGGGACAGGGTGCCTACGAGCAGTACTTC. Translated: CASRWGQGAYEQYF. Supplemented by reference TRBV19 and TRBJ2-7, the full variable domain reads DGGITQSPKYLFRKEGQNVTLSCEQNLNHDAMYWYRQDPGQGLRLIYYSQIVNDFQKGDIAEGYSVSREKKESFPLTVTSAQKNPTAFYLCASRWGQGAYEQYFGPGTRLTVT.

The gene calls are TRBV11-2 and TRBJ2-6, with 8 bases fitting TRBD2. The CDR3 loop spans 14 amino acids. Per the germline V gene, CDR1 is SGHAT and CDR2 is FQNNGV. V lost 5 bases, J lost 10 bases, and 7 bases stayed unmatched. The CDR3 loop reads CASSPRLARNVLTF. The CDR3 DNA reads as TGTGCCAGCAGCCCTAGACTAGCGCGTAACGTCCTGACTTTC.

The gene calls are TRBV24-1 and TRBJ1-1; 8 nucleotides match TRBD1. Germline V gene sequence: CDR1 KGHDR, CDR2 SFDVKD. The junction had 3 bases not matched to a gene; V was cut back by 2 bases and J by 2 bases. The CDR3 has 15 residues. The CDR3 DNA reads as TGTGCCACCAGTGATTCCGACAGGGGCAACACTGAAGCTTTCTTT. Protein product: CATSDSDRGNTEAFF.

The chain employs TRBV18 and TRBJ1-1; the D is unclear. Deletions cut 2 bases from V and 1 base from J, with 5 bases between. This CDR3 comprises 13 residues. Germline CDR1 and CDR2: KGHSH and LQKENI. CDR3 residues: CASSPVGNTEAFF. The CDR3, as DNA: TGTGCCAGCTCACCAGTGGGGAACACTGAAGCTTTCTTT.

This sequence joins TRBV7-9 and TRBJ2-4, with D tentatively TRBD1 (5 bases). V was clipped by 1 base and J by 3 bases, with 19 bases between them. Germline V lookup: CDR1 SEHNR, CDR2 FQNEAQ (reference sequence). This CDR3 contains 18 residues. The CDR3 nucleotides read TGTGCCAGCAGCTTAGTTAAAGGGGCCGTCCCACACAAAAACATTCAGTACTTC. This translates into CASSLVKGAVPHKNIQYF.

The rearrangement joins TRBV12-2 to TRBJ2-7; the table gives TRBD2 as D, unverified against the DNA. TRBV12-2 is a pseudogene segment. The CDR3 consists of 16 residues. The CDR3 nucleotides read TGTGCAAGTCGCCTTGCTTCGGGGCCCAGCTCCTACGAGCAGTACTTC. Translated, it gives CASRLASGPSSYEQYF.

Only a few counts were recorded for this clonotype. This chain joins TRBV5-3 and TRBJ1-5; D unresolved. TRBV5-3 is an ORF; its function is uncertain. CDR3 length equals 13 residues. V was clipped by 5 bases and J by 0 bases, with 6 bases between them. CDR3 in DNA: TGTGCCAGAAGTCCAGATAGCAATCAGCCCCAGCATTTT. As protein: CARSPDSNQPQHF.

This clonotype has at least ten counts. This chain uses TRBV2 with TRBJ2-1, with TRBD1 matching 7 bases. The CDR3 runs to 13 residues. The germline V gene has CDR1 SNHLY and CDR2 FYNNEI. The V and J ends lost 5 bases and 4 bases, in that order; junction bases with no gene match: 2. In DNA form, the CDR3 reads TGTGCCAGCAGTCCGGGACAGTACAATGAGCAGTTCTTC. Protein product: CASSPGQYNEQFF.

CDR3 bases: TGTGCCAGCAGCGTAGCGGTTGAATATACGCAGTATTTT. Residues: CASSVAVEYTQYF. The chain uses TRBV9 and TRBJ2-3; no definite D call. Per germline, CDR1 SGDLS and CDR2 YYNGEE. CDR3 size: 13 residues. Trimming took off 0 bases at V and 7 bases at J, with 9 bases between the two ends.

This clonotype was counted a few times. DNA for the CDR3: TGCGCCAGCAGCTTCCAGGGCAAAACTAGCACAGATACGCAGTATTTT. As protein: CASSFQGKTSTDTQYF. The V and J genes are TRBV5-1 and TRBJ2-3; TRBD1 is a possible D gene (5 bases). Trimming took off 2 bases at V and 0 bases at J, with 13 bases between the two ends. The CDR3 loop spans 16 amino acids. In germline, CDR1 is SGHRS, CDR2 YFSETQ. Full variable domain (rest looked up from reference TRBV5-1 and TRBJ2-3): KAGVTQTPRYLIKTRGQQVTLSCSPISGHRSVSWYQQTPGQGLQFLFEYFSETQRNKGNFPGRFSGRQFSNSRSEMNVSTLELGDSALYLCASSFQGKTSTDTQYFGPGTRLTVL.

This clonotype was detected a few times. The J gene is TRBJ1-6, the V gene TRBV12-3 or TRBV12-4; TRBD1 is a possible D gene (5 bases). Trimming removed 3 bases at V and 4 bases at J, with 7 bases between. The CDR3 is 14 amino acids. As DNA, the CDR3 is TGTGCCAGCAGTTTCAAGGGGTATAATTCACCCCTCCACTTT. It encodes CASSFKGYNSPLHF.

This clonotype has only a few counts. CDR3 in amino acids: CSAPRGLGSQETQYF. In nucleotides, the CDR3 is TGCAGTGCCCCCAGGGGCTTGGGATCACAAGAGACCCAGTACTTC. V gene TRBV20-1 combines with J gene TRBJ2-5; perhaps TRBD1 as D (6 bases). The germline gives CDR1 DFQATT, CDR2 SNEGSKA (reference sequence). Trimming pared 6 bases from V and 2 bases from J, leaving 19 bases between. The CDR3 runs to 15 residues.

Only a few counts were recorded for this clonotype. The chain recombines TRBV7-3 with TRBJ2-1; D is possibly TRBD2 (5 bases). The CDR3 spans 13 residues. CDR1 SGHTA and CDR2 FQGTGA come from the germline V gene. V shed 3 bases and J shed 5 bases, with 8 bases lying between them. CDR3: CASSFSGDNEQFF. DNA of the CDR3: TGTGCCAGCAGCTTTTCCGGGGACAATGAGCAGTTCTTC.

CDR3 nucleotide sequence: TGCGCCAGCAGCCTGAGTACAGGAAGGGAAAAACTGTTTTTT. Amino acid sequence: CASSLSTGREKLFF. The V and J genes are TRBV5-1 and TRBJ1-4; the D gene is possibly TRBD1 (5 bases). Germline V gene sequence: CDR1 SGHRS, CDR2 YFSETQ. V lost 4 bases to trimming and J lost 8 bases, with 15 bases between them. This CDR3 region has 14 residues.

V gene TRBV7-8 combines with J gene TRBJ1-5; the D gene is possibly TRBD1 (5 bases). The CDR3 is made up of 15 amino acids. The ends were cut back, 0 bases at V and 6 bases at J, with 12 bases in the middle. CDR1 and CDR2 from the germline V gene are SGHVS and FQNEAQ. The CDR3 DNA reads TGTGCCAGCAGCTTAGCGAACGGGGGTGGTCAGCCCCAGCATTTT. The encoded protein is CASSLANGGGQPQHF.

The rearrangement joins TRBV9 to TRBJ1-2; TRBD1 matches at 11 bases. The CDR3 extends over 15 amino acids. Germline CDR1 and CDR2: SGDLS and YYNGEE. V gave up 3 bases and J gave up 2 bases; unmatched junction bases: 3. This CDR3 reads CASSARTGGNYGYTF. The CDR3 DNA reads as TGTGCCAGCAGCGCGCGGACAGGGGGCAACTATGGCTACACCTTC.